This TCR beta chain was retrieved from a study of cytomegalovirus exposure and HLA in healthy donors. General observations from the study: Reported results showed that the classifier diagnosed cytomegalovirus status with high specificity and sensitivity. A later analysis found first-cohort TCR clusters tended to co-occur in the 95 to 150 validation repertoires.

Data came from immunoSEQ multiplex PCR; TCRdb stores just in-frame clones and leaves some out. The sample has about 82,000 clones; 85% to 95% are singletons. Turning to this clone: Its target is not known.

The donors were part of the roughly 120-subject validation cohort, which stood apart from the approximately 700-subject first cohort. The clonotype originates from a man aged 18-30 years in good health and CMV-seronegative. The sequencing sample was made of PBMCs.

Written as DNA, the CDR3 is TGTGCCAGCTCACGAATAGACTCTGGAAACACCATATATTTT. Protein: CASSRIDSGNTIYF. This chain joins TRBV18 and TRBJ1-3; no firm D call. The V gene's germline CDR1 is KGHSH and CDR2 LQKENI. V was pared by 4 bases and J by 0 bases, with 7 bases between. The CDR3 covers 14 residues.